The clone carrying this TCR beta chain was observed a single time. This sample stems from a study of blood T cell repertoires in COVID-19. Clones were sequenced by immunoSEQ multiplex PCR, and TCRdb holds only the in-frame ones, with some missing. The sample lists 130,000 to 150,000 clones, approximately 80% occurring once. The CDR3 length is 16 residues. Per germline, CDR1 LGHNA and CDR2 YSLEER. V lost 4 bases and J lost 4, with 19 bases in between. V is TRBV4-3 and J is TRBJ1-1; no reliable D call. The sequencing input was peripheral blood. The receptor's source is a woman aged 80 or older in a cohort sampled during active or convalescent COVID-19. The CDR3 DNA reads TGCGCCAGCAGCCGGGCTTCGAATGGGTATGGCACTGAAGCTTTCTTT. Its translation is CASSRASNGYGTEAFF.